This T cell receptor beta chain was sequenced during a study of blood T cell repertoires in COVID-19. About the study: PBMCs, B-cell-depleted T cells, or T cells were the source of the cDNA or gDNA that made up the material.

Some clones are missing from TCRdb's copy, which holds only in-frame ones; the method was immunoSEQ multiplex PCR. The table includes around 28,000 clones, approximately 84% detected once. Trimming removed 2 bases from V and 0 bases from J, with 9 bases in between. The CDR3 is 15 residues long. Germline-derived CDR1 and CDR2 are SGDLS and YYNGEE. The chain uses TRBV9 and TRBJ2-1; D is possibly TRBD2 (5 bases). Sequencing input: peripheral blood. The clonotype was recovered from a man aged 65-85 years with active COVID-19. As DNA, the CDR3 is TGTGCCAGCAGCGTGTCGGGGAGCTCCTACAATGAGCAGTTCTTC. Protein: CASSVSGSSYNEQFF.